A selection of T cell receptor beta chains follows, all from one sample in a study of Ad26.COV2.S vaccination and SARS-CoV-2 variants. Sequencing was performed with immunoSEQ multiplex PCR; in TCRdb, only in-frame clones are kept and a portion is missing. The profile shows 360,000 or so clones, roughly 91% of them singletons. This sample comprised peripheral blood, obtained in a trial of Ad26.COV2.S vaccine versus placebo. The origin of the receptors is a person aged 18-65 years who received the Ad26.COV2.S COVID-19 vaccine or a placebo. CDR3s include the opening cysteine and the closing phenylalanine or tryptophan. Fields, in order: J gene, V gene, D gene, clone size, CDR3 DNA, CDR3 protein. D genes are given only for firm matches. The size entry is marked missing in some rows and otherwise reads once, few, many or a size class.

>TRBJ2-7|TRBV5-1|.|few
TGCGCCAGCAGCTTCTCCCCCCATCGGACAGCCCGAAACTCCTACGAGCAGTACTTC
CASSFSPHRTARNSYEQYF
>TRBJ2-5|TRBV7-3|.|.
TGTGCCAGCAGCCTAAAGGGGCGGTTGGAGACCCAGTACTTC
CASSLKGRLETQYF
>TRBJ1-4|TRBV11-2|.|.
TGTGCCAGCGAAGGTTTCTACCCCTCAACTAATGAAAAACTGTTTTTT
CASEGFYPSTNEKLFF
>TRBJ1-1|TRBV19|.|.
TGTGCCAGTAGTTTGGCTGGGGACACTGAAGCTTTCTTT
CASSLAGDTEAFF
>TRBJ2-5|TRBV3-1/TRBV3-2|.|.
TGTGCCAGCAGCCAAGAGGCGAGTCGTCGGGAGACCCAGTACTTC
CASSQEASRRETQYF
>TRBJ2-7|TRBV9|.|.
TGTGCCAGCAGCCCCCGGGATCGTAACGGGTACGAGCAGTACTTC
CASSPRDRNGYEQYF
>TRBJ1-6|TRBV10-3|.|few
TGTGCCATCAGTGGGGTGTCAGGCGATAATTCACCCCTCCACTTT
CAISGVSGDNSPLHF
>TRBJ2-3|TRBV6-5|.|.
TGTGCCGCAGGGGGGAACACAGATACGCAGTATTTT
CAAGGNTDTQYF
>TRBJ1-5|TRBV19|.|few
TGTGCCAGTAACCCTGGGCCGAGCAATCAGCCCCAGCATTTT
CASNPGPSNQPQHF
>TRBJ1-1|TRBV11-2|.|.
TGTGCCAGCAGCTTAGGGCACGGAATGAACACTGAAGCTTTCTTT
CASSLGHGMNTEAFF
>TRBJ2-1|TRBV4-1|.|.
TGCGCCAGCAGCCAGGTAACGGCACAAGGTTCGAGGTATGAGCAGTTCTTC
CASSQVTAQGSRYEQFF
>TRBJ1-6|TRBV15|.|.
TGTGCCACCAGCAGAGGAAGGGGGACGGGTTCACCCCTCCACTTT
CATSRGRGTGSPLHF
>TRBJ1-4|TRBV11-2|.|.
TGTGCCAGCAGCCCCGGGACGGCAAATGAAAAACTGTTTTTT
CASSPGTANEKLFF
>TRBJ2-5|TRBV19|.|.
TGTGCCAGTAGTAGCCCAGGGACCCCCAGGGAGACCCAGTACTTC
CASSSPGTPRETQYF
>TRBJ2-6|TRBV7-2|.|.
TGTGCCAGCAGCCAAACGACAGGTGGGGCCAACGTCCTGACTTTC
CASSQTTGGANVLTF
>TRBJ1-1|TRBV5-1|.|.
TGCGCCAGCAGCTTGGTGGGGGTAAACACTGAAGCTTTCTTT
CASSLVGVNTEAFF
>TRBJ2-2|TRBV6-5|.|.
TGTGCCAGCAGTTACCCATACTCCGGGGAGCTGTTTTTT
CASSYPYSGELFF
>TRBJ2-7|TRBV10-3|TRBD1|.
TGTGCCAGCACAGGGGGTAACGAGCAGTACTTC
CASTGGNEQYF
>TRBJ1-1|TRBV3-1/TRBV3-2|.|.
TGTGCCAGCAGCCAAGAGAGACTTACTGAAGCTTTCTTT
CASSQERLTEAFF
>TRBJ2-1|TRBV30|.|.
TGTGCCTGGAGTATACCCTTAGAGGTGAATGAGCAGTTCTTC
CAWSIPLEVNEQFF
>TRBJ2-3|TRBV5-1|.|.
TGCGCCAGCAGCCGTGGGACAAGCACAGATACGCAGTATTTT
CASSRGTSTDTQYF
>TRBJ1-3|TRBV3-1/TRBV3-2|.|.
TGTGCCAGCAGCCAAGTTCCCCCGTCCACCATATATTTT
CASSQVPPSTIYF
>TRBJ2-4|TRBV30|.|.
TGTGCCTGGAGTGCCGGACTCGACAAAAACATTCAGTACTTC
CAWSAGLDKNIQYF
>TRBJ1-1|TRBV4-2|TRBD1|few
TGTGCCAGCAGCCAGCCGGGACAGGGTGGGGCTGAAGCTTTCTTT
CASSQPGQGGAEAFF
>TRBJ2-1|TRBV14|TRBD1|.
TGTGCCAGCAGCCAAGTGCACAGGGGGATCAATGAGCAGTTCTTC
CASSQVHRGINEQFF
>TRBJ2-3|TRBV25-1|.|.
TGTGCCAGCAGTGAACCAAGGGGTGGGGATACGCAGTATTTT
CASSEPRGGDTQYF
>TRBJ2-7|TRBV3-1/TRBV3-2|.|.
TGTGCCAGCAGCCAAGGGATGCGATCCTACGAGCAGTACTTC
CASSQGMRSYEQYF
>TRBJ1-3|TRBV7-2|.|.
TGTGCCAGCAGCTTAAATAGTCGGTCTTCTGGAAACACCATATATTTT
CASSLNSRSSGNTIYF
>TRBJ1-2|TRBV2|.|few
TGTGCCAGCAGTGAGGAAGGGGCGTATTGGTTGGTGGACTATGGCTACACCTTC
CASSEEGAYWLVDYGYTF
>TRBJ1-3|TRBV5-4|.|.
TGTGCCAGCAGCTTGGACAATGCTGGAAACACCATATATTTT
CASSLDNAGNTIYF
>TRBJ1-2|TRBV13|.|.
TGTGCCAAATCGACTGGGCTAGGTGGATACACCTTC
CAKSTGLGGYTF
>TRBJ2-7|TRBV6-5|.|.
TGTGCCAGCGACAGCGTTAGCTCCTACGAGCAGTACTTC
CASDSVSSYEQYF
>TRBJ2-2|TRBV30|TRBD1|.
TGTGCCTGGAGGCGGACAGGGTTGAACACCGGGGAGCTGTTTTTT
CAWRRTGLNTGELFF
>TRBJ1-2|TRBV3-1/TRBV3-2|.|.
TGTGCCAGCAGCCAAGGGCCGACGGGGAACTATGGCTACACCTTC
CASSQGPTGNYGYTF
>TRBJ2-1|TRBV6-5|TRBD2|.
TGTGCCAGCACCAACATGGGGGGGGATTACAATGAGCAGTTCTTC
CASTNMGGDYNEQFF
>TRBJ1-3|TRBV7-2|.|.
TGTGCCAGCAGCTTAGCGCGGCAGGGCTCTGGAAACACCATATATTTT
CASSLARQGSGNTIYF
>TRBJ1-3|TRBV7-9|.|.
TGTGCCAGCAGCTTAGTAGGTTCTGGAAACACCATATATTTT
CASSLVGSGNTIYF
>TRBJ1-2|TRBV30|.|.
TGTGCCTGGAGTGTATCGGGGGGGATTGGCTACACCTTC
CAWSVSGGIGYTF
>TRBJ2-7|TRBV5-6|.|.
TGTGCCAGCAGCTTGACGGACATCGCCTACGAGCAGTACTTC
CASSLTDIAYEQYF
>TRBJ2-4|TRBV18|.|.
TGTGCCAGCTCACCACCGATGCAGGCTTTTGCTCTAGCCAAAAACATTCAGTACTTC
CASSPPMQAFALAKNIQYF
>TRBJ1-2|TRBV5-6|TRBD1|.
TGTGCCAGCAGCTCTGGACAGGGAACCCTCTATGGCTACACCTTC
CASSSGQGTLYGYTF
>TRBJ1-4|TRBV9|.|.
TGTGCCAGCAGCCCCCGGGCGGAAGCTAGTGAAAAACTGTTTTTT
CASSPRAEASEKLFF
>TRBJ1-1|TRBV5-4|TRBD1|.
TGTGCCAGCAGCACGGGACAGGGGAACACTGAAGCTTTCTTT
CASSTGQGNTEAFF
>TRBJ2-5|TRBV4-1|TRBD2|.
TGCGCCAGCAGCCAAGGCCACAGCGGGGGTGGGGAGACCCAGTACTTC
CASSQGHSGGGETQYF
>TRBJ2-7|TRBV7-2|TRBD2|.
TGTGCCAGCAGTCTGGGACTAGCGGGGGCATCCTACGAGCAGTACTTC
CASSLGLAGASYEQYF
>TRBJ2-7|TRBV6-2/TRBV6-3|.|.
TGTGCCAGCAGTTACTTGACAGGCCCCTACGAGCAGTACTTC
CASSYLTGPYEQYF
>TRBJ1-1|TRBV5-1|TRBD1|.
TGCGCCAGCAGCTGGGGGACAGGGCCCACTGAAGCTTTCTTT
CASSWGTGPTEAFF
>TRBJ1-1|TRBV25-1|.|.
TGTGCCAGCAGTGATGGGCAAGCGGTGAACACTGAAGCTTTCTTT
CASSDGQAVNTEAFF
>TRBJ2-2|TRBV5-1|.|.
TGCGCCAGCAGCGGCCTGGGGCAGGGGAACACCGGGGAGCTGTTTTTT
CASSGLGQGNTGELFF
>TRBJ1-4|TRBV10-3|.|.
TGTGCCATCAGTGAGTCATCAGGGACTAATGAAAAACTGTTTTTT
CAISESSGTNEKLFF
>TRBJ1-2|TRBV5-6|.|.
TGTGCCAGCAGCCAACAGGGCAGAGCTAACTATGGCTACACCTTC
CASSQQGRANYGYTF